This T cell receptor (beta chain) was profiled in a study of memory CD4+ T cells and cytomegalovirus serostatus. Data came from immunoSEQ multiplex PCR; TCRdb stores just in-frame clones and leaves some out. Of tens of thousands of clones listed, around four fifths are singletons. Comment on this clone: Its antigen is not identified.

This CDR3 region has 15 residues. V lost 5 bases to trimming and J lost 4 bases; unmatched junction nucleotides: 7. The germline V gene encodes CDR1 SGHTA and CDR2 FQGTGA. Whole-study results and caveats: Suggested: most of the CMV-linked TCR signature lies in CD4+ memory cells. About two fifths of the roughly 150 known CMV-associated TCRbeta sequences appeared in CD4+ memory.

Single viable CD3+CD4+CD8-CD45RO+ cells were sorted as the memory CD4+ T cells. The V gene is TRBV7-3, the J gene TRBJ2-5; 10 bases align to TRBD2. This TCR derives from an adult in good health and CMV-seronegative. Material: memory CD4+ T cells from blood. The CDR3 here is CASSISGRTGETQYF. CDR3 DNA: TGTGCCAGCAGCATTAGCGGGAGGACAGGAGAGACCCAGTACTTC.